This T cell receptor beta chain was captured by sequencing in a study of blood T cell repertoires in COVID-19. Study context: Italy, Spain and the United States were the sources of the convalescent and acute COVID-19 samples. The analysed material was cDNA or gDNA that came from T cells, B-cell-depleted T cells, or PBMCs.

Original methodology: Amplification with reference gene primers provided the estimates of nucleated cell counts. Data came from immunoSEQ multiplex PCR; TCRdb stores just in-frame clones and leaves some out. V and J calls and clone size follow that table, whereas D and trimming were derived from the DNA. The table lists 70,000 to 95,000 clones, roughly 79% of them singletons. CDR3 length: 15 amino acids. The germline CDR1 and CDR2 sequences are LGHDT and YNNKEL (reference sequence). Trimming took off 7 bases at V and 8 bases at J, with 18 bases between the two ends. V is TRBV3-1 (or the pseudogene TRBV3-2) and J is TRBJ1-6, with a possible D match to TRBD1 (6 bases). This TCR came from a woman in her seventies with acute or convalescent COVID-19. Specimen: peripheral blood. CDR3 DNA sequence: TGTGCCAGCACCCACGTGGGGGGGCAGGATTCACCCCTCCACTTT. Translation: CASTHVGGQDSPLHF.